A single sample is the source of the 9 T cell receptor beta chains below, sequenced in a study of T cells expressing NK-cell markers. TCRdb re-called the 5' RACE reads; one entry per CDR3 protein, DNA not given. This specimen shows approximately 550,000 distinct CDR3 sequences; the ten leading clones hold roughly 3.5%. The sequenced sample was blood T cells: a sorted CD56 or NKG2C T cell subset, CD4+ or CD8+ T cells, or bulk PBMC T cells (not recorded which). Every receptor here comes from a man between 18 and 29 years old in good health.

The chain joins TRBV13 to TRBJ2-5; the D call from TCRdb, TRBD1, cannot be confirmed without DNA. CDR3 size: 14 residues. Germline CDR1 and CDR2: PRHDT and FYEKMQ (reference sequence). CDR3 amino acids: CASSLRQNQETQYF.

The chain recombines TRBV12-3 or TRBV12-4 with TRBJ2-3; TCRdb proposes TRBD1, but this gene call is untestable without DNA. CDR3 length: 15 amino acids. The CDR3 sequence: CASSLTGMGPDTQYF.

V gene TRBV29-1 combines with J gene TRBJ2-2; without DNA, the TCRdb call of TRBD2 cannot be checked. Germline V gene data show CDR1 as SQVTM and CDR2 as ANQGSEA. CDR3 length: 14 residues. The CDR3: CSVAGTSIGGELFF.

J is TRBJ2-2 and V is TRBV4-3. The germline V gene has CDR1 LGHNA and CDR2 YSLEER. The CDR3 covers 12 residues. CDR3 loop: CASSDITGELFF.

The rearrangement uses TRBV7-9 and TRBJ2-1; TCRdb's assignment of TRBD2 cannot be checked, as there is no DNA. CDR1 and CDR2 (germline): SEHNR, FQNEAQ (reference sequence). The CDR3 consists of 13 residues. The chain's CDR3 is CASQREVYNEQFF.

The chain recombines TRBV7-2 with TRBJ2-7; TCRdb's D gene call, TRBD1, goes unchecked for lack of DNA. The V gene's germline CDR1 is SGHTA and CDR2 FQGNSA. CDR3 length: 15 residues. The CDR3 here is CASSLVGGAGSEQYF. Supplemented by reference TRBV7-2 and TRBJ2-7, the full variable domain reads GAGVSQSPSNKVTEKGKDVELRCDPISGHTALYWYRQSLGQGLEFLIYFQGNSAPDKSGLPSDRFSAERTGGSVSTLTIQRTQQEDSAVYLCASSLVGGAGSEQYFGPGTRLTVT.

The rearrangement uses TRBV6-5 and TRBJ2-7. Germline values: CDR1 MNHEY, CDR2 SVGAGI. The CDR3 consists of 16 residues. CDR3 sequence reads: CASSYGSGLSSYEQYF.

The rearrangement joins TRBV20-1 to TRBJ1-2; lacking DNA, the TRBD1 call made by TCRdb goes unchecked. The germline V gene encodes CDR1 DFQATT and CDR2 SNEGSKA (reference sequence). The CDR3 is 18 residues long. The CDR3 spells CSARTPGGKHSSNYGYTF.

V and J are TRBV6-6 and TRBJ1-2; TCRdb reports TRBD1, a call that lacks DNA to check it against. The germline V gene encodes CDR1 MNHNY and CDR2 SVGAGI (reference sequence). The CDR3 runs 13 residues. CDR3 residues: CASRGQQPYGYTF.